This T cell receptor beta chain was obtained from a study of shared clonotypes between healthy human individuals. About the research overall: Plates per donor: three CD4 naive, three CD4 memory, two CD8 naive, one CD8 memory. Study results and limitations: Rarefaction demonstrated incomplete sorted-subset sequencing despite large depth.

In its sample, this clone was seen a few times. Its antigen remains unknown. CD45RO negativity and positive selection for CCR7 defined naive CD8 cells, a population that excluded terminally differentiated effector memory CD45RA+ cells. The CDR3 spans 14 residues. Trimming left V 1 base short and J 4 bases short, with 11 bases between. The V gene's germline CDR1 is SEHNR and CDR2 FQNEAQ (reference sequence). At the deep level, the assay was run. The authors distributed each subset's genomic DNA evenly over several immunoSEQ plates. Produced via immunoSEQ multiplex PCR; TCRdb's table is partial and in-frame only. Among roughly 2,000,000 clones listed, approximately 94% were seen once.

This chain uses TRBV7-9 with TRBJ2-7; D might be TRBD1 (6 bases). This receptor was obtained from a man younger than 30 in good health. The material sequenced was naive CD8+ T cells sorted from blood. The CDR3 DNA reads TGTGCCAGCAGCTTAGAGGGGGAGCGATACGAGCAGTACTTC. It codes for CASSLEGERYEQYF.